What follows are 18 T cell receptor beta chains derived from one specimen sequenced in a study of beta chain features in type 1 diabetes. Of the isolated RNA, all was reverse transcribed, and so the sequenced material was expressed TCRB transcripts. Here immunoSEQ multiplex PCR was the method, and the copy in TCRdb shows in-frame clones only, minus some. In the table there are 200,000 to 300,000 clones, about a fifth of which are singletons. Study findings and constraints: All four CD4+ subsets from Type 1 diabetes patients carried moderately but significantly shorter TCRB CDR3s.

The antigens of these receptors remain unknown. The specimen sequenced was naive CD4+ T cells from blood. The source of these receptors is a woman between 40 and 50 years old with type 1 diabetes.

This clone was seen more than once but under ten times. Written as DNA, the CDR3 is TGTGCCAGCAGTGAACAGGGGGTCTCCTACGAGCAGTACTTC. It specifies CASSEQGVSYEQYF. V and J are TRBV2 and TRBJ2-7, with TRBD1 matching over 7 bases. This CDR3 comprises 14 residues. Trimming removed 2 bases from V and 0 bases from J; junction bases left unmatched: 1. Looked up from germline, CDR1 is SNHLY and CDR2 is FYNNEI.

The chain recombines TRBV2 with TRBJ2-7, with D perhaps matching TRBD1 (6 bases). Germline CDR1 and CDR2: SNHLY and FYNNEI. V lost 4 bases, J lost 2 bases, and 9 bases lay in between. This CDR3 is built from 13 residues. The CDR3 loop reads CASSGTVPYEQYF. DNA for the CDR3: TGTGCCAGCAGTGGGACAGTACCCTACGAGCAGTACTTC.

A few counts support this clone. This CDR3 is also generated by other DNA sequences in the sample. V and J are TRBV18 and TRBJ1-1; D gene ambiguous. The CDR3 extends over 13 amino acids. Trimming stripped 3 bases from V and 1 base from J, with 6 bases between. Germline V gene data show CDR1 as KGHSH and CDR2 as LQKENI. The CDR3 protein is CASSPSQNTEAFF. The CDR3 coding sequence is TGTGCCAGCTCACCGTCACAGAACACTGAAGCTTTCTTT.

This rearrangement joins TRBV7-2 to TRBJ2-5; a weak D match, TRBD1 (5 bases). Germline CDR1 SGHTA, CDR2 FQGNSA. The CDR3 length is 13 residues. V gave up 3 bases and J gave up 1 base, with 6 bases separating them. CDR3 region: CASSFDSQETQYF. In DNA, the CDR3 is TGTGCCAGCAGCTTCGACAGCCAAGAGACCCAGTACTTC.

V is TRBV4-1 and J is TRBJ2-7; tentative D call: TRBD2 (6 bases). Germline V gene sequence: CDR1 MGHRA, CDR2 YSYEKL. V shed 1 base and J shed 6 bases, with 16 bases lying between them. The CDR3 covers 15 residues. The CDR3 nucleotides read TGCGCCAGCAGCCAAGCCCGCATGGAGGGCGGCGAGCAGTACTTC. This encodes CASSQARMEGGEQYF.

This clone was counted only a few times. The same CDR3 is also encoded by other DNA sequences in this sample. The chain recombines TRBV29-1 with TRBJ1-2, with 9 bases fitting TRBD1. The CDR3 has 13 amino acids. Trimming at V came to 6 bases and at J to 1 base, leaving 3 bases not matched to a gene. In germline, CDR1 is SQVTM, CDR2 ANQGSEA. Here the CDR3 reads CSVRTGVNYGYTF. The CDR3 nucleotides read TGCAGCGTCCGGACAGGGGTTAACTATGGCTACACCTTC.

In its sample, this clone was seen a few times. The chain employs TRBV4-2 and TRBJ2-7; 8 nucleotides line up with TRBD2. CDR3 length equals 15 residues. V lost 1 base to trimming and J lost 3 bases; unmatched junction nucleotides: 5. Germline-derived CDR1 and CDR2 are LGHNA and YNFKEQ. CDR3 in amino acids: CASSQGLAGFYEQYF. The CDR3 DNA follows: TGTGCCAGCAGCCAAGGGCTAGCGGGTTTCTACGAGCAGTACTTC.

The gene calls are TRBV29-1 and TRBJ1-1; D is unclear. Trimming left V 4 bases short and J 1 base short, with 10 bases between. CDR3 length: 13 amino acids. Germline-derived CDR1 and CDR2 are SQVTM and ANQGSEA. The CDR3 DNA reads as TGCAGCGTTGGGGCAGCGGGGAACACTGAAGCTTTCTTT. Residues: CSVGAAGNTEAFF.

The rearrangement links TRBV30 to TRBJ2-7; maybe TRBD1 (6 bases). CDR3 length equals 11 residues. Germline CDR1 and CDR2: GTSNPN and SVGIG (reference sequence). V was cut by 4 bases and J by 5 bases, with 9 bases left in between. Here the CDR3 DNA reads TGTGCCTGGACCCGACAGGACGAGCAGTACTTC. Translating gives CAWTRQDEQYF.

The chain carries TRBV29-1 and TRBJ1-4; 8 nucleotides match TRBD1. With 2 bases clipped from V and 8 bases from J, the junction kept 1 base outside the gene matches. The germline V gene encodes CDR1 SQVTM and CDR2 ANQGSEA. This CDR3 has 12 residues. CDR3 nucleotide sequence: TGCAGCGTTGAAACAGGGGGAGAAAAACTGTTTTTT. Protein: CSVETGGEKLFF.

This clone was seen more than once but under ten times. The chain employs TRBV18 and TRBJ2-7; no clear D gene. Germline V gene lookup returns CDR1 KGHSH and CDR2 LQKENI. V gave up 3 bases and J gave up 6 bases, with 12 bases separating them. The CDR3 spans 13 residues. CDR3 nucleotide sequence: TGTGCCAGCTCACCCCCCACAGAACCCGAGCAGTACTTC. It specifies CASSPPTEPEQYF.

This clone was observed a few times. V usage is TRBV7-2 and J usage is TRBJ2-7; TRBD2 agrees at 11 bases. Germline values: CDR1 SGHTA, CDR2 FQGNSA. V was clipped by 5 bases and J by 0 bases; unmatched bases: 3. This CDR3 has 15 amino acids. In nucleotides, the CDR3 is TGTGCCAGCAGCCCAGGGACTAGCGGCTCCTACGAGCAGTACTTC. Residues: CASSPGTSGSYEQYF.

The chain employs TRBV4-1 and TRBJ2-1, with 7 positions matching TRBD2. Looked up from germline, CDR1 is MGHRA and CDR2 is YSYEKL. The CDR3 runs to 15 residues. The junction had 7 bases not matched to a gene; V was cut back by 2 bases and J by 6 bases. CDR3 loop: CASSQIAGTANEQFF. The CDR3 DNA follows: TGCGCCAGCAGCCAAATAGCGGGCACCGCCAATGAGCAGTTCTTC.

V and J are TRBV28 and TRBJ1-1; tentative D call: TRBD1 (5 bases). Germline V CDR1 and CDR2: MDHEN, SYDVKM. The CDR3 sequence is 13 residues long. Trimming took off 10 bases at V and 7 bases at J, with 19 bases between the two ends. The CDR3 here is CATSRSPQGEAFF. The CDR3 nucleotides are TGTGCCACCTCCCGTAGCCCCCAGGGTGAAGCTTTCTTT.

V usage is TRBV5-4 and J usage is TRBJ1-6, with no clear D. The CDR3 length is 15 residues. V lost 0 bases and J lost 6, with 10 bases in between. In germline, CDR1 is SGHNT, CDR2 YYREEE (reference sequence). CDR3 sequence (DNA): TGTGCCAGCAGCTTGGACAGCCCGGCTAATTCACCCCTCCACTTT. It encodes CASSLDSPANSPLHF. The full variable domain, rest sourced from reference TRBV5-4 and TRBJ1-6, is ETGVTQSPTHLIKTRGQQVTLRCSSQSGHNTVSWYQQALGQGPQFIFQYYREEENGRGNFPPRFSGLQFPNYSSELNVNALELDDSALYLCASSLDSPANSPLHFGNGTRLTVT.

This clone has only a few counts. The chain uses TRBV29-1 and TRBJ1-5; D perhaps matches TRBD1 (6 bases). V was cut by 4 bases and J by 8 bases, with 15 bases left in between. The V gene's germline CDR1 is SQVTM and CDR2 ANQGSEA. This CDR3 region has 13 residues. The CDR3 DNA reads TGCAGCGTTGCGGGACACCTCGGTGAGCCCCAGCATTTT. Translating gives CSVAGHLGEPQHF.

The V gene is TRBV7-9, the J gene TRBJ2-7; D gene uncertain. Germline CDR1 and CDR2: SEHNR and FQNEAQ (reference sequence). CDR3 length equals 15 residues. V was clipped by 5 bases and J by 3 bases, with 17 bases between them. In DNA, the CDR3 is TGTGCCAGCAGCCTCGATCTCGCACTACTCTACGAGCAGTACTTC. Translating it yields CASSLDLALLYEQYF.

The gene calls are TRBV30 and TRBJ1-2, with 9 positions matching TRBD1. CDR1 is GTSNPN and CDR2 is SVGIG in the germline V gene (reference sequence). The CDR3 totals 12 residues. V shed 8 bases, J shed 8 bases, and the junction held 9 bases outside the gene matches. DNA for the CDR3: TGTGCCGTCGGGACAGGGCTTGCGGGCTACACCTTC. It yields the protein CAVGTGLAGYTF.